This TCR beta chain was observed in a study of cytotoxic CD8 clonotypes in ibrutinib-treated CLL. TCRdb's table, derived via immunoSEQ multiplex PCR, lists solely in-frame clones and lacks some. The sample has approximately 100,000 clones, approximately 56% seen once. The germline CDR1 and CDR2 sequences are SNHLY and FYNNEI. V shed 7 bases and J 9 bases; nucleotides not matched to a gene: 5. This CDR3 spans 11 amino acids. The clonotype was recovered from a human donor with chronic lymphocytic leukemia. Sequenced here: PBMCs, sampled after 24 months of ibrutinib treatment. This chain links TRBV2 with TRBJ2-5, with 7 bases matching TRBD2. The CDR3 bases are TGTGCCAGCAACGCCCGGGGGGCCCAGTACTTC. Protein sequence: CASNARGAQYF.